This TCR beta chain was retrieved from a study of Ad26.COV2.S vaccination and SARS-CoV-2 variants. Regarding this clone: Its antigen remains unidentified.

Only in-frame clones appear in the TCRdb table, and some are missing; sequencing was by immunoSEQ multiplex PCR. The repertoire includes around 340,000 clones, roughly 90% of them detected once, and approximately 5% sits in the top ten. CDR3 size: 16 residues. The V end lost 5 bases, the J end lost 5 bases, and 20 bases lay between the germline ends. Germline loops: CDR1 SGHRS, CDR2 YFSETQ. Treatment here: some 19 received Ad26.COV2.S at low or high dose, single or two shots; 5 received placebo; per-sample allocation not given. Material that was analyzed had been drawn on day 63 after the first vaccine or placebo injection. Overall study findings and caveats: Breadth and depth estimates from TCRs may understate total T cell responses.

Specimen: peripheral blood, collected in a trial of Ad26.COV2.S vaccine versus placebo. The clonotype comes from a person between 18 and 65 years old who received the Ad26.COV2.S COVID-19 vaccine or a placebo. The chain combines TRBV5-1 with TRBJ2-1; D ambiguous. DNA of the CDR3: TGCGCCAGCAGACCGCTTGGAAGGCAAATTAACAATGAGCAGTTCTTC. Translating gives CASRPLGRQINNEQFF.